The T cell receptor (beta chain) under discussion was sequenced for a study of cytomegalovirus exposure and HLA in healthy donors. Study-level findings and limits: In a later analysis, the majority of CMV-associated beta chains seemingly showed HLA restriction.

Turning to this clone: Its antigen remains unidentified.

The CDR3 is 15 residues long. Germline CDR1 is SGHAT and CDR2 is FQNNGV. Trimming took 1 base from V and 4 from J; bases not matched to a gene: 5. The PCR ran on 60 Vbeta and 13 Jbeta primers. Produced via immunoSEQ multiplex PCR; TCRdb's table is partial and in-frame only. The sample holds 150,000 to 200,000 clones, 65% to 80% seen once. What was sequenced was PBMCs. This TCR came from a woman in her thirties in good health and CMV-seronegative. This chain connects TRBV11-2 to TRBJ1-1, with TRBD1 matching 8 bases. The CDR3 loop is CASSLVSGGITEAFF. The CDR3 region has the DNA TGTGCCAGCAGCTTAGTCTCAGGGGGCATCACTGAAGCTTTCTTT.